This T cell receptor (beta chain) was captured by sequencing in a study of identical twins. Trimming removed 4 bases from V and 4 bases from J, with 11 bases in between. The germline V gene has CDR1 LGHNA and CDR2 YSLEER. The CDR3 is 14 amino acids. MiXCR, applied by TCRdb to the 5' RACE reads, yields one record per CDR3 protein. The sample consists of a few hundred thousand distinct CDR3 sequences, 9.6% of them appearing once. This clonotype was counted only a few times. These records were also assigned to another study, of yellow fever vaccine responses in identical twins.

The receptor comes from a woman between 18 and 29 years old in good health. This rearrangement joins TRBV4-3 to TRBJ2-1; a possible D gene is TRBD1 (6 bases). Sample: PBMCs. CDR3 bases: TGCGCCAGCAGCCCGAGGGACAAATACAATGAGCAGTTCTTC. Its translation is CASSPRDKYNEQFF.